A selection of T cell receptor beta chains follows, all from one sample in a study of Ad26.COV2.S vaccination and SARS-CoV-2 variants. Assay used: immunoSEQ multiplex PCR; TCRdb lists only in-frame clones, some missing. The data hold 440,000 or so clones, with around 91% observed a single time. Sequencing was performed on peripheral blood, taken in a trial of Ad26.COV2.S vaccine versus placebo. These receptors all stem from a person aged 18-60 years who received the Ad26.COV2.S COVID-19 vaccine or a placebo. The CDR3 runs from the conserved cysteine through the conserved F or W. The D gene is left open where the match is weak. Clone size appears in some rows only: once, few, many, or a class for an expanded clone.

V gene	D gene	J gene	clone size	CDR3 DNA	CDR3 protein
TRBV7-3	-	TRBJ2-1	-	TGTGCCAGCAGCTTAACTAGAGGCAATGAGCAGTTCTTC	CASSLTRGNEQFF
TRBV29-1	TRBD2	TRBJ2-1	-	TGCAGCGTTATACTAGCGCGATACAATGAGCAGTTCTTC	CSVILARYNEQFF
TRBV6-6	-	TRBJ2-3	-	TGTGCCAGCAGTTACCCCGGCCGGGTTCAAGGAGATACGCAGTATTTT	CASSYPGRVQGDTQYF
TRBV5-4	-	TRBJ2-5	-	TGTGCCAGCAGCTTGGTGGCGGGATTGGGGGCAGAGACCCAGTACTTC	CASSLVAGLGAETQYF
TRBV28	TRBD2	TRBJ2-1	-	TGTGCCAGCAGTGAAACTAGCGGGAGATCCGGTGAGCAGTTCTTC	CASSETSGRSGEQFF
TRBV4-2	-	TRBJ2-3	-	TGTGCCAGCAGCCAAGATAGGGAGACATACGTGTACACAGATACGCAGTATTTT	CASSQDRETYVYTDTQYF
TRBV7-2	-	TRBJ2-1	-	TGTGCCAGCAGCTGGACTCTTGAGCAGTTCTTC	CASSWTLEQFF
TRBV6-1	-	TRBJ2-3	-	TGTGCCAGCAATGGACCCAGCACAGATACGCAGTATTTT	CASNGPSTDTQYF
TRBV5-1	-	TRBJ2-2	once	TGCGCCAGCAGAAAGGGAGGTAACACCGGGGAGCTGTTTTTT	CASRKGGNTGELFF
TRBV19	-	TRBJ2-5	-	TGTGCCAGTAGTATAGCTGGGCAGGGAGTAGATCAAGAGACCCAGTACTTC	CASSIAGQGVDQETQYF
TRBV5-1	-	TRBJ1-4	-	TGCGCCAGCAGCAACCCAAATGAAAAACTGTTTTTT	CASSNPNEKLFF
TRBV6-6	-	TRBJ1-4	-	TGTGCCAGCAGTTACTCGGTCCAAGGTGAAAAACTGTTTTTT	CASSYSVQGEKLFF
TRBV4-1	-	TRBJ1-3	-	TGCGCCAGCAGCCGTGGGGGGAATAGAAACACCATATATTTT	CASSRGGNRNTIYF
TRBV4-1	TRBD1	TRBJ2-7	-	TGCGCCAGCAGCCAAGGGGACAGGCGCTACGAGCAGTACTTC	CASSQGDRRYEQYF
TRBV19	-	TRBJ2-7	-	TGTGCCAGTAGTACCCCGGGGGAATTGGACGAGCAGTACTTC	CASSTPGELDEQYF
TRBV10-3	TRBD2	TRBJ2-7	-	TGTGCCATCAATAGCGGGAGGGCCGACGAGCAGTACTTC	CAINSGRADEQYF
TRBV30	-	TRBJ2-3	-	TGTGCCTGGAGTCTCGGGGCAGATACGCAGTATTTT	CAWSLGADTQYF
TRBV13	-	TRBJ1-2	-	TGTGCCAGCAGCTTAGGGCCCATTGAAGGGTCCTATGGCTACACCTTC	CASSLGPIEGSYGYTF
TRBV28	-	TRBJ2-1	-	TGTGCCAGCAGTGTCAGGGGCCCCTACAATGAGCAGTTCTTC	CASSVRGPYNEQFF
TRBV7-9	-	TRBJ2-7	-	TGTGCCAGCAGCTTATTAGACCTCTACGAGCAGTACTTC	CASSLLDLYEQYF
TRBV18	-	TRBJ2-7	-	TGTGCCAGCTCAGCGGAAATAGCGGCGAACTACGAGCAGTACTTC	CASSAEIAANYEQYF
TRBV11-2	-	TRBJ2-7	-	TGTGCCAGCAGCTTGCGGGGCCAATCCTACGAGCAGTACTTC	CASSLRGQSYEQYF
TRBV7-9	TRBD2	TRBJ2-1	-	TGTGCCAGCAGCCTAAGGAGCGGGACGTTCAGCTCCTACAATGAGCAGTTCTTC	CASSLRSGTFSSYNEQFF
TRBV2	-	TRBJ2-2	-	TGTGCCAGCGGGGTGGGACTGGGCTTTACCGGGGAGCTGTTTTTT	CASGVGLGFTGELFF
TRBV27	TRBD1	TRBJ2-7	-	TGTGCCAGCAGTTTATGGGGACAGGGTAACGAGCAGTACTTC	CASSLWGQGNEQYF
TRBV4-3	TRBD2	TRBJ2-7	once	TGCGCCAGCAGCCTGGGTGTAAAGTCAGCGGGAGGGCCTTCGTGGTACGAGCAGTACTTC	CASSLGVKSAGGPSWYEQYF
TRBV6-2/TRBV6-3	-	TRBJ1-3	-	TGTGCCAGCAGTTACCAGGGAGCTGGAAACACCATATATTTT	CASSYQGAGNTIYF